The rows below give T cell receptor beta chains drawn from one sample of a study of blood T cell repertoires in COVID-19. Libraries were prepared by immunoSEQ multiplex PCR; TCRdb keeps only in-frame clonotypes and omits some of them. Of approximately 260,000 clones listed, about 81% are singletons. The sequenced sample consisted of PBMCs or T cells enriched from blood (not recorded which). All receptors derive from a man younger than 40 with acute COVID-19. CDR3s include the opening cysteine and the closing phenylalanine or tryptophan. A D gene is named only where the DNA matches it firmly. Clone size appears in some rows only: once, few, many, or a class for an expanded clone.

TRBD2,TRBJ2-2,few,TRBV5-4,TGTGCCAGCAGCAAAAAACCGCTAGCGGGAGGGGCGAACACCGGGGAGCTGTTTTTT,CASSKKPLAGGANTGELFF
TRBD1,TRBJ1-2,NA,TRBV11-2,TGTGCCAGCAGCTTAAACGGACAGGGGAGGTCCTATGGCTACACCTTC,CASSLNGQGRSYGYTF
NA,TRBJ2-2,NA,TRBV3-1/TRBV3-2,TGTGCCAGCAGCCCAGGAGGGGACACCGGGGAGCTGTTTTTT,CASSPGGDTGELFF
NA,TRBJ2-3,once,TRBV3-1/TRBV3-2,TGTGCCAGCAGCCAAAGGGGCTCGGAAGATACGCAGTATTTT,CASSQRGSEDTQYF
NA,TRBJ1-5,few,TRBV28,TGTGCCAGCAGTTTAGCCCCACGGAATCAGCCCCAGCATTTT,CASSLAPRNQPQHF
NA,TRBJ2-6,NA,TRBV6-5,TGTGCCAGCAGTTATGGCAGCGGCTCTGGGGCCAACGTCCTGACTTTC,CASSYGSGSGANVLTF
NA,TRBJ1-6,NA,TRBV28,TGTGCCAGCAGTTTAAGGGGCTCACCCCTCCACTTT,CASSLRGSPLHF
NA,TRBJ2-6,NA,TRBV11-1,TGTGCCAGCAGCCAATCCTCTAGAGGGGCCAACGTCCTGACTTTC,CASSQSSRGANVLTF
TRBD2,TRBJ2-3,NA,TRBV5-6,TGTGCCAGCAGCCTCTGGACTAGCGGGAGAACAGATACGCAGTATTTT,CASSLWTSGRTDTQYF
NA,TRBJ2-1,NA,TRBV27,TGTGCCAGCAGTTTTGATCGGGTCAGAAATGAGCAGTTCTTC,CASSFDRVRNEQFF
NA,TRBJ1-5,NA,TRBV30,TGTGCCTGGAGTGCCGCCGGGTCCCAGCCCCAGCATTTT,CAWSAAGSQPQHF
NA,TRBJ1-4,NA,TRBV9,TGTGCCAGCAGCGTCGGGGGAACTAATGAAAAACTGTTTTTT,CASSVGGTNEKLFF
NA,TRBJ1-2,NA,TRBV27,TGTGCCAGCAGTTTGGAAGGACTCGCTAACTATGGCTACACCTTC,CASSLEGLANYGYTF
NA,TRBJ2-1,NA,TRBV3-1/TRBV3-2,TGTGCCAGCAGCCAACAAGGGACTGTCGCCCATGAGCAGTTCTTC,CASSQQGTVAHEQFF
TRBD1,TRBJ1-2,NA,TRBV15,TGTGCCACCAGCAGAGGACGGACAGGGGTTGGCTACACCTTC,CATSRGRTGVGYTF
NA,TRBJ1-2,NA,TRBV28,TGTGCCAGCAGGATCGGGCAGGGGCTTGGCTACACCTTC,CASRIGQGLGYTF
NA,TRBJ1-4,NA,TRBV9,TGTGCCAGCAGCCCCTACCCGGGAGAGCCCCAAAAACTGTTTTTT,CASSPYPGEPQKLFF
TRBD1,TRBJ2-1,NA,TRBV5-1,TGTGCCAGCAGCACCGCGGGACAGGTGGCACGAGGAGAGCAGTTCTTC,CASSTAGQVARGEQFF
TRBD1,TRBJ2-5,NA,TRBV27,TGTGCCAGCAGAAAAGACAGGGTTATGGGAGAGACCCAGTACTTC,CASRKDRVMGETQYF
TRBD1,TRBJ1-2,NA,TRBV6-5,TGTGCCAGCAGTTTAGGGGGACAGGGGGTGAAGTACACCTTC,CASSLGGQGVKYTF
NA,TRBJ1-2,few,TRBV6-6,TGTGCCAGCGCCGGAGCCAGGGTGGTATCTGGCTACACCTTC,CASAGARVVSGYTF
NA,TRBJ1-1,NA,TRBV11-3,TGTGCCAGCAGGGGGCGACGGGACACTGAAGCTTTCTTT,CASRGRRDTEAFF
TRBD1,TRBJ2-1,NA,TRBV2,TGTGCCAGCAGTGACGACAGGGGCTATGAGCAGTTCTTC,CASSDDRGYEQFF
TRBD1,TRBJ1-6,NA,TRBV5-6,TGTGCCAGCAGGTCCGGGACAGGGAGCTCCTATAATTCACCCCTCCACTTT,CASRSGTGSSYNSPLHF
NA,TRBJ1-2,NA,TRBV18,TGTGCCAGCTCACAACCCCAGGGATCCGCGGGCTACACCTTC,CASSQPQGSAGYTF
NA,TRBJ1-2,NA,TRBV6-1,TGTGCCAGCAGTGAGGGGGAGGAGTTCGCCGGCTACACCTTC,CASSEGEEFAGYTF
NA,TRBJ1-4,NA,TRBV7-2,TGTGCCAGCAGCCGGGTTGGGGCCTTTAATGAAAAACTGTTTTTT,CASSRVGAFNEKLFF
TRBD2,TRBJ2-1,NA,TRBV6-2/TRBV6-3,TGTGCCAGCAGTTACGGGGCGGGAGGGACCAATGAGCAGTTCTTC,CASSYGAGGTNEQFF
TRBD1,TRBJ2-4,NA,TRBV5-6,TGTGCCAGCAGCTCAGGACAGGGGAACATTCAGTACTTC,CASSSGQGNIQYF
NA,TRBJ1-6,few,TRBV30,TGTGCCTGGAGTGTACCGGGGAATTCACCCCTCCACTTT,CAWSVPGNSPLHF
TRBD2,TRBJ2-2,NA,TRBV5-1,TGTGCCAGCAGCTTGTGGGGACTAGCGGCAGCGAACACCGGGGAGCTGTTTTTT,CASSLWGLAAANTGELFF
NA,TRBJ1-5,NA,TRBV7-8,TGTGCCAGCAGCCCCCCCAGGGGCGTTCGTCAGCCCCAGCATTTT,CASSPPRGVRQPQHF
NA,TRBJ1-2,NA,TRBV5-5,TGTGCCAGCAGCTTGGGATACGAGACACAGATCTATGGCTACACCTTC,CASSLGYETQIYGYTF
NA,TRBJ1-4,few,TRBV3-1/TRBV3-2,TGTGCCAGCAGCCAAGCCAGGGCAGATGAAAAACTGTTTTTT,CASSQARADEKLFF
NA,TRBJ1-1,NA,TRBV6-5,TGTGCCAGCAGTTACCGACAGCTAGGTGAAGCTTTCTTT,CASSYRQLGEAFF
TRBD1,TRBJ1-4,NA,TRBV6-5,TGTGCCAGCAGACTAACCGGGACAGTTAATGAAAAACTGTTTTTT,CASRLTGTVNEKLFF
NA,TRBJ2-5,NA,TRBV14,TGTGCCAGCAGCCACTACCGGGGAGAGACCCAGTACTTC,CASSHYRGETQYF
TRBD1,TRBJ1-1,NA,TRBV3-1/TRBV3-2,TGTGCCAGCAGCCAGGACCGAGACAGGGCCGCTGAAGCTTTCTTT,CASSQDRDRAAEAFF
NA,TRBJ1-6,once,TRBV7-2,TGTGCCAGCAGCTTAGAATCCTTGGGCGATTCACCCCTCCACTTT,CASSLESLGDSPLHF
NA,TRBJ2-2,NA,TRBV7-6,TGTGCCAGCAGCTCCGGGCGGGGAGCGAACACCGGGGAGCTGTTTTTT,CASSSGRGANTGELFF
NA,TRBJ1-1,NA,TRBV5-1,TGCGCCAGCAGCCCTAGGGGGGGACTCACTGAAGCTTTCTTT,CASSPRGGLTEAFF
NA,TRBJ2-3,once,TRBV5-4,TGTGCCAGCAGCTTGGCCGCAGATACGCAGTATTTT,CASSLAADTQYF
TRBD1,TRBJ1-4,NA,TRBV28,TGTGCCAGCAGTGCTTTACAGGGGCCGGATGAAAAACTGTTTTTT,CASSALQGPDEKLFF
NA,TRBJ1-2,NA,TRBV7-2,TGTGCCAGCAGCTTAGCGGGGAGCCAGACCTATGGCTACACCTTC,CASSLAGSQTYGYTF